This TCR beta chain was identified in a study of blood T cell repertoires in COVID-19. Across the whole study: COVID-19 samples, acute and convalescent, were from the United States, Italy and Spain. In each case, the material was cDNA or gDNA derived from T cells, B-cell-depleted T cells, or PBMCs.

As handled by the study authors: Amplifying reference gene primers gave estimates of nucleated cell counts. The data were produced by immunoSEQ multiplex PCR, yet TCRdb's version contains in-frame clones alone and is incomplete. V, J and clone size were drawn from that table, and D and trimming were deduced from the DNA. The profile shows fewer than 200,000 clones, about 86% of them singletons. The CDR3 sequence is 16 residues long. Trimming took 5 bases from V and 0 from J; bases not matched to a gene: 9. The germline V gene encodes CDR1 LNHDA and CDR2 SQIVND (reference sequence). Material: peripheral blood. This chain uses TRBV19 with TRBJ1-1; 7 positions match TRBD1. The TCR originated in a woman in her seventies who had recovered from COVID-19. CDR3 nucleotide sequence: TGTGCCAGTAGTCCTCGGACAGGCTTCATGAACACTGAAGCTTTCTTT. It yields the protein CASSPRTGFMNTEAFF.